The entry below gives a single T cell receptor (beta chain) sequence along with its context. The data originate from a study of blood T cell repertoires in COVID-19. About the research overall: T cells, B-cell-depleted T cells, or PBMCs supplied cDNA or gDNA.

As handled by the study authors: Estimated nucleated cell counts came from reference gene primer amplification. The repertoire was sequenced with immunoSEQ multiplex PCR; TCRdb's copy has only in-frame clones and lacks some. The DNA was the basis for D and trimming; V, J and clone size are from that table. Of about 180,000 clones in the sample, approximately 80% were seen once. The source of this sequence is a human donor in a cohort sampled during active COVID-19. Sequencing input: peripheral blood.

In DNA, the CDR3 is TGTGCCAGCAGTTCCGGGACAGGGGCCATCTCACCTGGGGCCAACGTCCTGACTTTC. Protein sequence: CASSSGTGAISPGANVLTF. The chain couples TRBV27 to TRBJ2-6, with 10 bases fitting TRBD1. V dropped 4 bases and J dropped 2; count of bases not matched to a gene: 11. This CDR3 is built from 19 residues. CDR1 and CDR2 (germline): MNHEY, SMNVEV (reference sequence).